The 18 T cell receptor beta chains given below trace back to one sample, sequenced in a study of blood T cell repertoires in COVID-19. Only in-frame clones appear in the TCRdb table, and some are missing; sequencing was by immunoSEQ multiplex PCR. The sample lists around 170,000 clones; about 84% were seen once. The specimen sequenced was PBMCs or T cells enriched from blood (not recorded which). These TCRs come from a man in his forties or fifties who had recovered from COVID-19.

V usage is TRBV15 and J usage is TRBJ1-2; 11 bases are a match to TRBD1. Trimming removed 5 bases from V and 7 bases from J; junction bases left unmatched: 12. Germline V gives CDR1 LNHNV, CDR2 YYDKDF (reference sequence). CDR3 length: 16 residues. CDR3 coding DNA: TGTGCCACCAGCTCCCAAGGGGACAGGGGGTTTGGTGGCTACACCTTC. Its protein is CATSSQGDRGFGGYTF.

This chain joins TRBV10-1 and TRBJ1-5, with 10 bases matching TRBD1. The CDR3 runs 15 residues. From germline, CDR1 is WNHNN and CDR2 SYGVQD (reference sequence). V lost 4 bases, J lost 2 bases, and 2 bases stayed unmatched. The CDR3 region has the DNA TGCGCCAGCAGTGGTGGGACAGGGGGCAATCAGCCCCAGCATTTT. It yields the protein CASSGGTGGNQPQHF.

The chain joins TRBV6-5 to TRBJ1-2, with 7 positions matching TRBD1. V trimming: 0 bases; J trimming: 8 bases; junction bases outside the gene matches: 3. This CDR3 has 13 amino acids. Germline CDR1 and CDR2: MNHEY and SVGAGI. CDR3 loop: CASSYSYRGGYTF. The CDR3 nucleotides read TGTGCCAGCAGTTACTCTTACAGGGGAGGCTACACCTTC.

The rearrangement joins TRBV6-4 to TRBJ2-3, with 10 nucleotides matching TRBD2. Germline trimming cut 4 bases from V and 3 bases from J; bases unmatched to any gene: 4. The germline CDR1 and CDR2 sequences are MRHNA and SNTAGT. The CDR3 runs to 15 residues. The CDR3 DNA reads TGTGCCAGCAGTGTTCTGGGACTAGCGACAGATACGCAGTATTTT. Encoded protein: CASSVLGLATDTQYF.

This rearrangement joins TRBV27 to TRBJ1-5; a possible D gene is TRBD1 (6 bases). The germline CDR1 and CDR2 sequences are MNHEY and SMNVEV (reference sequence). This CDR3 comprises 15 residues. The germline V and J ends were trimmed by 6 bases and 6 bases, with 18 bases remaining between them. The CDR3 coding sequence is TGTGCCAGCAGCTGGACCGGGGGGCTGAGTCAGCCCCAGCATTTT. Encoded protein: CASSWTGGLSQPQHF.

For the CDR3, the DNA is TGTGCCAGCAGTTTGCCTCCGGAGGGCGAGCAGTACTTC. It translates to CASSLPPEGEQYF. The chain is built from TRBV28 and TRBJ2-7; maybe TRBD2 (6 bases). There are 13 residues in the CDR3. Germline CDR1 is MDHEN and CDR2 is SYDVKM. V gave up 3 bases and J gave up 6 bases, with 12 bases separating them.

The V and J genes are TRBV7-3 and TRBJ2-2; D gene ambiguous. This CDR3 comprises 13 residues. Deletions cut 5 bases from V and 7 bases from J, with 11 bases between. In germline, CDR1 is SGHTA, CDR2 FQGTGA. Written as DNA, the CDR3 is TGTGCCAGCAGCCCCCCGGTGAGCGGGGAGCTGTTTTTT. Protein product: CASSPPVSGELFF.

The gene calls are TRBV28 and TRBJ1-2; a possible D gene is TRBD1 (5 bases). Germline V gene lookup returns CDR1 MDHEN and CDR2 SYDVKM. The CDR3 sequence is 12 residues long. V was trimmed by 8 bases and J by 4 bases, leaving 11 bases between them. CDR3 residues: CASDSQGYGYTF. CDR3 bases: TGTGCCAGCGATTCCCAGGGCTATGGCTACACCTTC.

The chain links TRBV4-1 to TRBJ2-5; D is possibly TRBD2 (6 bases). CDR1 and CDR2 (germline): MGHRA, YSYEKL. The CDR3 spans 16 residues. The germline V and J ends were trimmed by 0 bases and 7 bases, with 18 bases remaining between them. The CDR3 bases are TGCGCCAGCAGCCAAGAATTGTTGGGAGGCCTGGGGACCCAGTACTTC. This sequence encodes CASSQELLGGLGTQYF.

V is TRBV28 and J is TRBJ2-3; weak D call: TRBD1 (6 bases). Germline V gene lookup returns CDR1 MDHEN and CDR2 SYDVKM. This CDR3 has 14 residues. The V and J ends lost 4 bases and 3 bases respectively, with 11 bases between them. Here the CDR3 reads CASSWARGTDTQYF. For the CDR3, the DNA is TGTGCCAGCAGTTGGGCCAGGGGAACAGATACGCAGTATTTT. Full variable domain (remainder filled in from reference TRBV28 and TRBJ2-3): DVKVTQSSRYLVKRTGEKVFLECVQDMDHENMFWYRQDPGLGLRLIYFSYDVKMKEKGDIPEGYSVSREKKERFSLILESASTNQTSMYLCASSWARGTDTQYFGPGTRLTVL.

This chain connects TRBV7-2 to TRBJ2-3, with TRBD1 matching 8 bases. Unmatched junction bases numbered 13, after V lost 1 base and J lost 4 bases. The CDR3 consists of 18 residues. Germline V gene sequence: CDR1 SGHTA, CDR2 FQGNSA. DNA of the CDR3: TGTGCCAGCAGCTTAGTCATTTTTGGAGGACAGGGTGCAGATACGCAGTATTTT. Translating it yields CASSLVIFGGQGADTQYF.

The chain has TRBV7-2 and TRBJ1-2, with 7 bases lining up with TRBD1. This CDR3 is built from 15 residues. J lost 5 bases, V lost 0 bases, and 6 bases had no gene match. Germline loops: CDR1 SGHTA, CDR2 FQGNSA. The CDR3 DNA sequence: TGTGCCAGCAGCTTAGCCCAGACAGGGAAGTATGGCTACACCTTC. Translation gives CASSLAQTGKYGYTF.

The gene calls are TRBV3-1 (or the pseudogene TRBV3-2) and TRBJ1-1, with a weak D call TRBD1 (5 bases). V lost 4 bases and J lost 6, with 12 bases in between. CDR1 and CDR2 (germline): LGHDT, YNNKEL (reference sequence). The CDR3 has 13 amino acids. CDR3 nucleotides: TGTGCCAGCAGCCGCGGGGGTATTGCTGAAGCTTTCTTT. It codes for CASSRGGIAEAFF.

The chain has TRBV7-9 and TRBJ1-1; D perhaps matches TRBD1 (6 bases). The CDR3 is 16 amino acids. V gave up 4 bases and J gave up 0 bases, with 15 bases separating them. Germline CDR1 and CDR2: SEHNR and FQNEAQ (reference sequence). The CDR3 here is CASSSHGGLLNTEAFF. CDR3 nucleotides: TGTGCCAGCAGCTCCCACGGGGGGCTCTTGAACACTGAAGCTTTCTTT.

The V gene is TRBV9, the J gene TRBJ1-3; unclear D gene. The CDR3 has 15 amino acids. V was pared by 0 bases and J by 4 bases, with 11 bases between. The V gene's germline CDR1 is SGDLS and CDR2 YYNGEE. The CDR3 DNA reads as TGTGCCAGCAGCGTAGGTAGCGGGCAGGGAAACACCATATATTTT. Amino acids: CASSVGSGQGNTIYF.

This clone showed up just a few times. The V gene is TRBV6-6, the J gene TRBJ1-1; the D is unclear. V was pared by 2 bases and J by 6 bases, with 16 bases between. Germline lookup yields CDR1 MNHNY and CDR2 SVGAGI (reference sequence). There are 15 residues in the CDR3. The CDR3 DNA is TGTGCCAGCAGTTACCGGCCCCTAGGAGAGGCTGAAGCTTTCTTT. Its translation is CASSYRPLGEAEAFF.

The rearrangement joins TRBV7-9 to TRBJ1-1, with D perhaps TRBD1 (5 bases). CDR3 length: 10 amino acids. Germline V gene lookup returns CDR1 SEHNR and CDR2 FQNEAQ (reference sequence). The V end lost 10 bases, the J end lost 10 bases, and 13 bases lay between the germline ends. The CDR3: CATGLGRAFF. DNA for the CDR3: TGTGCCACAGGTTTGGGGCGAGCTTTCTTT.

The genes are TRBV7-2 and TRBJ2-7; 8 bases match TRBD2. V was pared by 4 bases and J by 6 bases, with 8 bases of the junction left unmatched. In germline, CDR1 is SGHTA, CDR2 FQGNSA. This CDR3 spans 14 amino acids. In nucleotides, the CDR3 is TGTGCCAGCAGCTCCCAGGCGAGCGGGGGCGAGCAGTACTTC. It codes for CASSSQASGGEQYF.